This T cell receptor (beta chain) was recorded in a study of OX40 agonist ivuxolimab in advanced cancers. Study-level background: Patients with hepatocellular carcinoma, melanoma, renal cell or head and neck cancer made up the dose-escalation patients.

CDR1 is SGHAT and CDR2 is FQNNGV in the germline V gene. Between the trimmed V and J ends, which lost 5 bases and 4 bases, there was a span of 18 bases. The CDR3 totals 16 residues. Broader study findings: There was clonal expansion of CD4+ and CD8+ blood T cells by week 6 at 0.1 to 3.0 mg/kg. With doses of 0.1-3.0 mg/kg, partial responders showed among the lowest clonal expansion.

Collection of blood occurred at baseline, at cycle 4 day 1, and at cycle 7 day 1. Produced via immunoSEQ multiplex PCR; TCRdb's table is partial and in-frame only. Of 40,000 to 45,000 clones listed, roughly 90% are singletons. About this clone: Its antigen is unknown.

The input for sequencing was CD4+ or CD8+ T cells sorted from blood, taken in a trial of the OX40 agonist ivuxolimab. The receptor's source is an adult with an advanced solid tumor such as melanoma, head and neck, liver or kidney cancer. The rearrangement uses TRBV11-2 and TRBJ2-1; TRBD1 might be the D (6 bases). CDR3 nucleotides: TGTGCCAGCAGCAGGGGGTGGGGTCCGTTTTACAATGAGCAGTTCTTC. Protein sequence: CASSRGWGPFYNEQFF.